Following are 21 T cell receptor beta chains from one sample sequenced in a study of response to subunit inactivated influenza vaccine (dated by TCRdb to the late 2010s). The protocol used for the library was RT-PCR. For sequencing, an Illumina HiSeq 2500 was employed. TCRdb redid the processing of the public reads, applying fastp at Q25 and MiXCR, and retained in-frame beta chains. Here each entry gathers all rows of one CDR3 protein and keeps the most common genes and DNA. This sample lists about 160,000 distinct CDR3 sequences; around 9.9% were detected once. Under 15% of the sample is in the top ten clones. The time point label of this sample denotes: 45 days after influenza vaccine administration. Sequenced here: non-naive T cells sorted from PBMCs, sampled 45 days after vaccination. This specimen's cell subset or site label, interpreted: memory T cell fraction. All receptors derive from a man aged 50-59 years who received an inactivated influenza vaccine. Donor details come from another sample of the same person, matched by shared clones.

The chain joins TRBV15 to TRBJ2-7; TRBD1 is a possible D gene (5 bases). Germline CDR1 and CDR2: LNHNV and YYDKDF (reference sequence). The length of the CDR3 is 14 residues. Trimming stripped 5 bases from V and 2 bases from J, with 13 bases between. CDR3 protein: CATSRRQRAYEQYF. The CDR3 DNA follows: TGTGCCACCAGCCGTCGACAGCGAGCCTACGAGCAGTACTTC.

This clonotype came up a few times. This CDR3 is CASSLDSHTGELFF. The CDR3 bases are TGCGCCAGCAGCTTGGACAGTCACACCGGGGAGCTGTTTTTT. This sequence joins TRBV5-1 and TRBJ2-2; D gene uncertain. The CDR3 is made up of 14 amino acids. Germline assignment: CDR1 SGHRS and CDR2 YFSETQ. The ends were cut back, 0 bases at V and 3 bases at J, with 6 bases in the middle.

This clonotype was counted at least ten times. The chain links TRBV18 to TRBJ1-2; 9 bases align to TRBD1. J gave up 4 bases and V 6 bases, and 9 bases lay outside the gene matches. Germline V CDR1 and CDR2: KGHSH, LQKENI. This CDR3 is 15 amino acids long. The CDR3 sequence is CASSLDGTGIYGYTF. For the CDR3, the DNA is TGTGCCAGCTCGCTGGACGGGACAGGGATCTATGGCTACACCTTC.

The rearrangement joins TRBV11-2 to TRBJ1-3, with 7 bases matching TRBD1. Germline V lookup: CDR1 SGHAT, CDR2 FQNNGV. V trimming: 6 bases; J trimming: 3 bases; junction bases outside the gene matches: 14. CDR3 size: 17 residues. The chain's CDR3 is CASRRVPRTGVGNTIYF. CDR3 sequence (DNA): TGTGCCAGCAGACGAGTGCCCCGAACAGGGGTTGGAAACACCATATATTTT.

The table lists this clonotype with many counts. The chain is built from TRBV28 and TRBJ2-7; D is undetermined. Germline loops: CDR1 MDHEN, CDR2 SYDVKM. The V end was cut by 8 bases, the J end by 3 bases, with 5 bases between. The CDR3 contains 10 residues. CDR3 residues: CASGGYEQYF. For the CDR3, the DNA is TGTGCCAGCGGTGGCTACGAGCAGTACTTC.

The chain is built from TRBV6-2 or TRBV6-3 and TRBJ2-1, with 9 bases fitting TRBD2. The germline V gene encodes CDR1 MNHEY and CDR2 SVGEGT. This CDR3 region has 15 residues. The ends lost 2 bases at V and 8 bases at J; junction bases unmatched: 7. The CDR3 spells CASSYAASGKYEQFF. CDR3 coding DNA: TGTGCCAGCAGTTACGCGGCTAGCGGGAAATATGAGCAGTTCTTC.

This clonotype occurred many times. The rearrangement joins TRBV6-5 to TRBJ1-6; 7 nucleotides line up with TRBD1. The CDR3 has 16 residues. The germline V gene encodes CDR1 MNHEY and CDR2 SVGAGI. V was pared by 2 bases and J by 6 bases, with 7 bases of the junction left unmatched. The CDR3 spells CASSYQMDRSNSPLHF. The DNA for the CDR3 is TGTGCCAGCAGTTACCAGATGGACAGGAGTAATTCACCCCTCCACTTT.

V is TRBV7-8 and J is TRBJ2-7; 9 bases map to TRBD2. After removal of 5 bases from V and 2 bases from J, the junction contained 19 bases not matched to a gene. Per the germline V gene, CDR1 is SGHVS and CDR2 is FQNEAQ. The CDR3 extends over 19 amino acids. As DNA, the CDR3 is TGTGCCAGCAGCCGACCCCGTCGCCAAAGCGGGGGGCAAACCTACGAGCAGTACTTC. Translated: CASSRPRRQSGGQTYEQYF.

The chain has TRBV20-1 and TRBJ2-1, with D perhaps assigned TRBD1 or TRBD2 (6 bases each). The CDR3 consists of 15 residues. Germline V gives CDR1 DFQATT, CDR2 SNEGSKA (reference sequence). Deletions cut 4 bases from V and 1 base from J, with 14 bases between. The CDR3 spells CSAKTGARSYNEQFF. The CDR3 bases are TGCAGTGCTAAAACGGGGGCCCGATCCTACAATGAGCAGTTCTTC.

The CDR3 DNA reads as TGTGCCAGCAGCCAGGGACACCCCACAGATACGCAGTATTTT. Protein sequence: CASSQGHPTDTQYF. The chain is built from TRBV14 and TRBJ2-3, with TRBD1 as a possible D gene (6 bases). V lost 3 bases and J 2 bases, leaving 9 bases between the germline ends. The length of the CDR3 is 14 residues. Germline-derived CDR1 and CDR2 are SGHDN and FVKESK. Looking up the rest from reference TRBV14 and TRBJ2-3 gives the full variable domain: EAGVTQFPSHSVIEKGQTVTLRCDPISGHDNLYWYRRVMGKEIKFLLHFVKESKQDESGMPNNRFLAERTGGTYSTLKVQPAELEDSGVYFCASSQGHPTDTQYFGPGTRLTVL.

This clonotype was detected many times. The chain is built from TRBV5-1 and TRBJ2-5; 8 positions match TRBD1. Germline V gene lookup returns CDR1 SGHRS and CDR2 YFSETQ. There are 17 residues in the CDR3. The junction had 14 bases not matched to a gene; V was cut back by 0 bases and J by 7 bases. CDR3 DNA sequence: TGCGCCAGCAGCTTGGATATGTCGGCAGGGGGCGCGGGGACCCAGTACTTC. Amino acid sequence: CASSLDMSAGGAGTQYF.

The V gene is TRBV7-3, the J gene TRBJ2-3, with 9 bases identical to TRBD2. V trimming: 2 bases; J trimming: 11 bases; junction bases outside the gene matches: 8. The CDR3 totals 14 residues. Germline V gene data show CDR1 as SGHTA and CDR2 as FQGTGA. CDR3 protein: CASSLGLAGFMQYF. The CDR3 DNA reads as TGTGCCAGCAGCTTAGGCCTAGCGGGATTTATGCAGTATTTT.

Here the CDR3 reads CASSPSRRGGIEQYF. CDR3 in DNA: TGTGCCAGCAGCCCCTCCCGGCGGGGGGGAATCGAGCAGTACTTC. The V call is TRBV6-2 or TRBV6-3, the J call TRBJ2-7; 9 bases agree with TRBD2. The CDR3 loop spans 15 amino acids. V lost 6 bases, J lost 6 bases, and 12 bases stayed unmatched. The germline CDR1 and CDR2 sequences are MNHEY and SVGEGT.

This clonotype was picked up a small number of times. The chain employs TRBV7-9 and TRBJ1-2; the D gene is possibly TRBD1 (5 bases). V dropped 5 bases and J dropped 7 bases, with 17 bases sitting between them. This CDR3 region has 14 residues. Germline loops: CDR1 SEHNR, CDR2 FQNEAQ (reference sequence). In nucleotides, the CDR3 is TGTGCCAGCAGCCTTAACAACCTCGGGGGTGGCTACACCTTC. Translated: CASSLNNLGGGYTF.

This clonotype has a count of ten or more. CDR3 residues: CASSQAGTGGYEQYF. CDR3 DNA sequence: TGCGCCAGCAGCCAAGCCGGGACAGGGGGGTACGAGCAGTACTTC. The J gene is TRBJ2-7, the V gene TRBV4-1; 11 bases map to TRBD1. Per the germline V gene, CDR1 is MGHRA and CDR2 is YSYEKL. Trimming cost V 1 base and J 4 bases; bases outside gene matches: 3. This CDR3 region has 15 residues.

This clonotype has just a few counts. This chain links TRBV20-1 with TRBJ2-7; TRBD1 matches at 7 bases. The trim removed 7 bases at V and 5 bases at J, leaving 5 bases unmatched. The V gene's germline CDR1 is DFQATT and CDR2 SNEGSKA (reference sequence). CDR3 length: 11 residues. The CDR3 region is CSVQQGNEQYF. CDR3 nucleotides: TGCAGTGTTCAACAGGGGAACGAGCAGTACTTC.

CDR3 nucleotide sequence: TGTGCCAGCACTGCCGGGACACTTTCGGGCACTGAAGCTTTCTTT. Protein product: CASTAGTLSGTEAFF. The V and J genes are TRBV25-1 and TRBJ1-1; D may be TRBD1 (6 bases). CDR1 is MGHDK, CDR2 SYGVNS, per germline. V lost 7 bases and J lost 4, with 19 bases in between. This CDR3 region has 15 residues.

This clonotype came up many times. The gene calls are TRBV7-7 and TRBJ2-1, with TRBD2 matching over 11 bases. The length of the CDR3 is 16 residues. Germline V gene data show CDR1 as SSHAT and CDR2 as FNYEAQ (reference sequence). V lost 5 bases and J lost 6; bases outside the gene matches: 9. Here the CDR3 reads CASSPHSGRALNEQFF. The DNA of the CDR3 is TGTGCCAGCAGCCCACATAGCGGGAGGGCCCTCAATGAGCAGTTCTTC.

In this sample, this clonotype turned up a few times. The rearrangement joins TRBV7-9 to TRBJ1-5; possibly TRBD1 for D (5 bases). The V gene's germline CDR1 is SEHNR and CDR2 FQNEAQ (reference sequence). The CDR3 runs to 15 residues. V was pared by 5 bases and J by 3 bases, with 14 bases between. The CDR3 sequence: CASSAESGSNQPQHF. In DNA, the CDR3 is TGTGCCAGCAGCGCAGAATCAGGGTCCAATCAGCCCCAGCATTTT.

The CDR3 DNA reads TGTGCCAGCAGTCTAGCCGGGACACCGAGCTACAATGAGCAGTTCTTC. Translating gives CASSLAGTPSYNEQFF. The V and J genes are TRBV6-1 and TRBJ2-1; TRBD1 is a possible D gene (6 bases). The CDR3 spans 16 residues. Germline V gives CDR1 MNHNS, CDR2 SASEGT. V was shortened by 5 bases and J by 3 bases, with 17 bases between the two germline ends.

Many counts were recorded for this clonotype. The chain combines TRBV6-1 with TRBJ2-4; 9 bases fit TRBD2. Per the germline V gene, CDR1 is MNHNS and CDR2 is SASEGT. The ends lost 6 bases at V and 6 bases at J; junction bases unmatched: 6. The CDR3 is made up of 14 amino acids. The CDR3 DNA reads TGTGCCAGCAGCCTAGCGGGACCCCCAAACATTCAGTACTTC. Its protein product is CASSLAGPPNIQYF.